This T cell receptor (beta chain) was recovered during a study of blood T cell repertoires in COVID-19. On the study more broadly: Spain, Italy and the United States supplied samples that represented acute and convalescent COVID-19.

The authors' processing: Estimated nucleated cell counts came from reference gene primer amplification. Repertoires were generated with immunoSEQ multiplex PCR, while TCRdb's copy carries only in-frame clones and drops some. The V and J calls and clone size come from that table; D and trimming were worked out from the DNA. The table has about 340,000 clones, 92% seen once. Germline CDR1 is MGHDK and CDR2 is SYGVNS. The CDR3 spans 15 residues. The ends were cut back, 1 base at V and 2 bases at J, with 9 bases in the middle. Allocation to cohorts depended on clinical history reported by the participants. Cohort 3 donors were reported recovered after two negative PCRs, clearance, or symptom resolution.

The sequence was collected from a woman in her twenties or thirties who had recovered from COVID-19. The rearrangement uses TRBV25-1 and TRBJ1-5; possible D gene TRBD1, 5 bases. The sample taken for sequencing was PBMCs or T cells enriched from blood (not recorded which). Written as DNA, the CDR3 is TGTGCCAGCAGTGAATCGGGGGTTGGCAATCAGCCCCAGCATTTT. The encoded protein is CASSESGVGNQPQHF.